These T cell receptor beta chains were read from a single sample in a study of T-cell reconstitution after alpha-beta-depleted transplantation in children. TCRdb reanalysed the PCR reads using MiXCR and keeps one entry per CDR3 protein. The table shows over 150,000 distinct CDR3 sequences, with about 6% occurring only once. The sample in question was PBMCs, obtained before TCRalphabeta/CD19-depleted stem cell transplant. These receptors originate from a girl in the first two years of life with combined immunodeficiency, due to receive a stem cell transplant. Both conserved end residues are part of each CDR3. The D gene is left open where the match is weak. Clone size is not always given. Where it is, it says once, few, many or a class for expanded clones.

D gene,V gene,clone size,J gene,CDR3 protein,CDR3 DNA
NA,TRBV24-1,many,TRBJ2-1,CATSDLRSGLLVGEQFF,TGTGCCACCAGTGATCTGAGGTCGGGACTTCTCGTCGGTGAGCAGTTCTTC
NA,TRBV28,NA,TRBJ1-2,CASSLDQGRADGYTF,TGTGCCAGCAGTTTAGATCAGGGGAGGGCGGATGGCTACACCTTC
NA,TRBV14,many,TRBJ1-1,CASSQDGWWEAFF,TGTGCCAGCAGTCAAGATGGGTGGTGGGAAGCTTTCTTT
NA,TRBV5-6,many,TRBJ1-2,CASSRDGKSYGYTF,TGTGCCAGCAGCCGGGACGGCAAGAGCTATGGCTACACCTTC
TRBD2,TRBV24-1,few,TRBJ2-3,CATSDHRASGRLVSQYF,TGTGCCACCAGTGATCACCGGGCTAGCGGGAGGTTGGTGTCGCAGTATTTT
TRBD1,TRBV12-3/TRBV12-4,many,TRBJ2-3,CAIPGQGSDTQYF,TGTGCCATCCCGGGACAGGGCTCAGATACGCAGTATTTT
TRBD2,TRBV7-2,many,TRBJ2-1,CASSFGGGRNEQFF,TGTGCCAGCAGCTTCGGCGGGGGAAGGAATGAGCAGTTCTTC
NA,TRBV20-1,many,TRBJ1-2,CSASSGEVDTF,TGCAGTGCTAGTTCGGGTGAGGTCGACACCTTC
NA,TRBV20-1,many,TRBJ1-1,CSARRGHMNTEAFF,TGCAGTGCTAGGCGGGGACATATGAACACTGAAGCTTTCTTT
NA,TRBV21-1,many,TRBJ2-1,CASRMGNEQFF,TGTGCCAGCAGAATGGGGAATGAGCAGTTCTTC
NA,TRBV7-6,many,TRBJ2-2,CASSGRGTGTGELFF,TGTGCCAGCAGCGGACGGGGGACCGGCACCGGGGAGCTGTTTTTT
NA,TRBV29-1,many,TRBJ2-7,CSVEVFGPAPEQYF,TGCAGCGTTGAAGTCTTCGGCCCTGCACCCGAGCAGTACTTC
NA,TRBV7-8,few,TRBJ2-5,CASSQGRELRETQYF,TGTGCCAGCAGCCAGGGGCGGGAGTTAAGGGAGACCCAGTACTTC
NA,TRBV18,NA,TRBJ2-1,CASSPLTVSSYNEQFF,TGTGCCAGCTCACCACTTACGGTGAGTTCCTACAATGAGCAGTTCTTC
TRBD1,TRBV14,many,TRBJ2-7,CASSHLPGQGNEQYF,TGTGCCAGCAGCCATCTCCCGGGACAGGGAAACGAGCAGTACTTC
NA,TRBV20-1,many,TRBJ1-4,CSALRGTNEKLFF,TGCAGTGCTCTACGCGGCACTAATGAAAAACTGTTTTTT
NA,TRBV7-2,many,TRBJ2-1,CASSLAPLAEGGYNEQFF,TGTGCCAGCAGCTTAGCACCCTTAGCGGAAGGGGGCTACAATGAGCAGTTCTTC
NA,TRBV29-1,NA,TRBJ1-2,CSVEDRTAQYGYTF,TGCAGCGTTGAAGATCGGACGGCTCAGTATGGCTACACCTTC
NA,TRBV11-2,many,TRBJ2-1,CASSLDLLRDEQFF,TGTGCCAGCAGCTTAGATCTTTTGCGTGATGAGCAGTTCTTC
NA,TRBV20-1,many,TRBJ1-5,CSARQGSNQPQHF,TGCAGTGCTAGGCAGGGGTCCAATCAGCCCCAGCATTTT